This is a list of T cell receptor beta chains from one sample in a study of early T cells in non-severe SARS-CoV-2 infection. TCRdb re-analysed the 5' RACE reads in MiXCR, keeping a single row per CDR3 protein. The sample comprises more than 35,000 distinct CDR3 sequences, around 5.7% of which are singletons, and roughly 4.8% rests with the top ten. Sequenced input: whole blood. The source is an adult who was a healthcare worker with PCR-confirmed SARS-CoV-2 infection or an uninfected control (not recorded which). CDR3s leave out the opening cysteine and the closing phenylalanine or tryptophan.

j_call cdr3_length v_call cdr3_aa
TRBJ2-3 13 TRBV28 ASSPQTGATDTQY
TRBJ2-7 11 TRBV7-3 ASSPSATSEQY
TRBJ2-7 13 TRBV24-1 ATSDLDRVSYEQY
TRBJ2-2 11 TRBV2 ASIGGPTGELF
TRBJ2-2 13 TRBV9 ASSFALAGAGELF
TRBJ2-3 14 TRBV11-2 ASSPLPGPLTDTQY
TRBJ2-3 12 TRBV10-2 ASNEGGGTDTQY
TRBJ2-1 15 TRBV5-6 ASSGPRGAGFYNEQF
TRBJ2-7 11 TRBV12-3/TRBV12-4 ASSPGSGIEQY
TRBJ2-1 12 TRBV12-3/TRBV12-4 ASSPGTSYNEQF
TRBJ2-5 12 TRBV5-1 ASSSTVTRETQY
TRBJ1-4 14 TRBV6-5 ASSYTGTGGSLKLF
TRBJ2-7 11 TRBV27 ASRTGAVSEQY
TRBJ2-7 11 TRBV5-1 ASSFGQVYEQY
TRBJ1-4 10 TRBV14 ASSPKGVKLF
TRBJ1-5 12 TRBV12-3/TRBV12-4 ASRGVGGNQPQH
TRBJ1-1 12 TRBV6-6 ASSYSQGNTEAF
TRBJ2-1 13 TRBV18 ASSPDQSSYNEQF
TRBJ1-5 12 TRBV20-1 SARGQGSGQPQH
TRBJ2-7 14 TRBV28 ASILDPSGRADEQY
TRBJ1-1 12 TRBV7-9 ASSRLAIYTEAF
TRBJ1-6 10 TRBV28 ASSLLNSPLH
TRBJ2-4 13 TRBV20-1 SARTRRGAGNIQY
TRBJ1-2 14 TRBV4-2 ASSQDRTGPYYGYT
TRBJ1-1 11 TRBV5-1 ASSLDMNTEAF
TRBJ2-3 13 TRBV6-4 ASSEVAGGPDTQY
TRBJ2-2 10 TRBV27 ASGWNTGELF
TRBJ2-1 13 TRBV29-1 SANAPRSSYNEQF
TRBJ2-5 12 TRBV7-9 ASSLYREGETQY
TRBJ2-3 13 TRBV29-1 SVGGTSGNTDTQY
TRBJ2-1 14 TRBV3-1 ASSQELARTYNEQF
TRBJ1-3 14 TRBV14 ASSLTSGTPGNTIY